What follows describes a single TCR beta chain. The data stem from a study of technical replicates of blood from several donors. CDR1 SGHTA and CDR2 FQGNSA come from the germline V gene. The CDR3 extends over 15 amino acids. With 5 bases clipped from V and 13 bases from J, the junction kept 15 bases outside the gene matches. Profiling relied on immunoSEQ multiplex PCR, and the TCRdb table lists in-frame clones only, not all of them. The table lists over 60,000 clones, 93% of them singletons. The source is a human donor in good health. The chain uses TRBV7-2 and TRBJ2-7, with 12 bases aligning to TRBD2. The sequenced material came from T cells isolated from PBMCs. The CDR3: CASSPSPRTSGISYF. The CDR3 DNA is TGTGCCAGCAGCCCAAGCCCTCGGACTAGCGGGATTTCTTACTTC.